A selection of T cell receptor beta chains follows, all from one sample in a study of regulatory T cells in long-lasting Graves disease. MiXCR, applied by TCRdb to the multiplex PCR reads, yields one record per CDR3 protein. This table holds approximately 490,000 distinct CDR3 sequences, 16% found once. The same data also contributed to another study, on T cells in Graves' hyperthyroidism and ophthalmopathy.

The sequencing used peripheral blood mononuclear cells (PBMCs), collected at new diagnosis, from a patient treated with antithyroid drugs. Receptor source: a man aged 40-55 years with Graves disease. CDR3s include the opening cysteine and the closing phenylalanine or tryptophan. The D gene is left open where the match is weak. Where a row states a size, it is once, few, many or the class of an expanded clone; other rows omit it.

D gene | J gene | V gene | clone size | CDR3 DNA | CDR3 protein
- | TRBJ2-5 | TRBV20-1 | few | TGCAGTGCTAGCGGGAGCTTGGAGACCCAGTACTTC | CSASGSLETQYF
- | TRBJ2-2 | TRBV15 | few | TGTGCCACCAGCAGAGATCAAGGGGGGGAGCTGTTTTTT | CATSRDQGGELFF
- | TRBJ2-7 | TRBV7-9 | - | TGTGCCAGCAGCTGGGGACATACCTTCTCCTACGAGCAGTACTTC | CASSWGHTFSYEQYF
- | TRBJ1-2 | TRBV20-1 | few | TGCAGTGCTAGATTCCCGGGTGTTGACTATGGCTACACCTTC | CSARFPGVDYGYTF
TRBD2 | TRBJ2-1 | TRBV5-1 | many | TGCGCCAGCAGCTTGGAACTAGCGGGAACTAATGAGCAGTTCTTC | CASSLELAGTNEQFF
TRBD1 | TRBJ2-6 | TRBV5-1 | many | TGCGCCTCGGACAGGGGAAGCTCTGGGGCCAACGTCCTGACTTTC | CASDRGSSGANVLTF
- | TRBJ2-5 | TRBV20-1 | few | TGCAGTGCCCTGCCCCGGGCCAGCCAGGAGACCCAGTACTTC | CSALPRASQETQYF
TRBD2 | TRBJ2-2 | TRBV9 | few | TGTGCCAGCAGTTCAAAGCGGGAGGGCCACTCCGGGGAGCTGTTTTTT | CASSSKREGHSGELFF
- | TRBJ2-7 | TRBV10-3 | many | TGTGCCATCAGTGCCGGGCCCTCCTACGAGCAGTACTTC | CAISAGPSYEQYF
- | TRBJ1-4 | TRBV5-4 | few | TGTGCCAGCAGCCCGGAAGCAAGTCTAGAAAAACTGTTTTTT | CASSPEASLEKLFF
TRBD2 | TRBJ2-1 | TRBV2 | many | TGTGCCAGCAATAGAATTCCTAGCGGGAGGACGGGGGAGCAGTTCTTC | CASNRIPSGRTGEQFF
TRBD2 | TRBJ2-1 | TRBV28 | many | TGTGCCAGCAGTCGACATCCTCGGACTAGCGGGAGGGCCTACAATGAGCAGTTCTTC | CASSRHPRTSGRAYNEQFF
- | TRBJ2-1 | TRBV28 | many | TGTGCCAGCAGTTTAGACGCAGGTCAGTTCTTC | CASSLDAGQFF
TRBD1 | TRBJ2-1 | TRBV12-3/TRBV12-4 | many | TGTGCCAGCAGTTCGCCGGGACAGGGTGGGTCCTACAATGAGCAGTTCTTC | CASSSPGQGGSYNEQFF
- | TRBJ1-2 | TRBV13 | many | TGTGCCAGCAGAGGAGCGGGGAGAGGCTACACCTTC | CASRGAGRGYTF
- | TRBJ2-3 | TRBV7-2 | many | TGTGCCAGCAGCTTACCCACAGATACGCAGTATTTT | CASSLPTDTQYF
TRBD2 | TRBJ2-7 | TRBV11-2 | few | TGTGCCAGCAGCTTAGTGGCGGGGGTCGAGCAGTACTTC | CASSLVAGVEQYF
- | TRBJ1-3 | TRBV5-1 | many | TGCGCCAGCAGCTTGGACAGTTTCTCTGGAAACACCATATATTTT | CASSLDSFSGNTIYF
TRBD2 | TRBJ2-5 | TRBV6-5 | many | TGTGCCAGCAGTTACTCGACGGGAGGGGAGACCCAGTACTTC | CASSYSTGGETQYF
- | TRBJ2-7 | TRBV7-2 | many | TGTGCCAGCAGCCCCGACTGGACCTACGAGCAGTACTTC | CASSPDWTYEQYF
TRBD2 | TRBJ2-1 | TRBV19 | - | TGTGCCAGTAGTGTGCCAGGCGGGAGACGGTCCTACAATGAGCAGTTCTTC | CASSVPGGRRSYNEQFF
- | TRBJ2-2 | TRBV28 | many | TGTGCCAGCAACGGCAGAAGATCGAACACCGGGGAGCTGTTTTTT | CASNGRRSNTGELFF
- | TRBJ2-1 | TRBV7-2 | many | TGTGCCAGCAGCCAAACCGCGCCTCCCCCCCTCTTC | CASSQTAPPPLF
TRBD1 | TRBJ1-2 | TRBV6-1 | - | TGTGCCAGCAGTAACCCCGGGACAGGGACCTATGGCTACACCTTC | CASSNPGTGTYGYTF
- | TRBJ2-2 | TRBV20-1 | many | TGCAGTGCTAGTATTAGCGGAAACACCGGGGAGCTGTTTTTT | CSASISGNTGELFF
- | TRBJ1-1 | TRBV7-9 | many | TGTGCCAGTTGCCACCCCCTCACTGAAGCTTTCTTT | CASCHPLTEAFF
- | TRBJ2-1 | TRBV11-3 | many | TGTGCCAGCAGCTTTTTACTAGACAATGAGCAGTTCTTC | CASSFLLDNEQFF
- | TRBJ2-7 | TRBV15 | - | TGTGCCACCAGCAGAGCTCGCTACGAGCAGTACTTC | CATSRARYEQYF
- | TRBJ2-2 | TRBV30 | many | TGTGCCTGGAGTGTGAGAGGACTCCCAATGGTCCCCGGGGAGCTGTTTTTT | CAWSVRGLPMVPGELFF
- | TRBJ1-1 | TRBV6-4 | few | TGTGCCAGCAGGGACACCGAGGTTACTGAAGCTTTCTTT | CASRDTEVTEAFF
TRBD2 | TRBJ2-3 | TRBV7-9 | many | TGTGCCAGCAGCAAACAAGCGGGAGGCAGCACAGATACGCAGTATTTT | CASSKQAGGSTDTQYF
TRBD1 | TRBJ1-2 | TRBV20-1 | - | TGCAGTGTTCGGACAGGTGTCAACTATGGCTACACCTTC | CSVRTGVNYGYTF
- | TRBJ2-7 | TRBV20-1 | - | TGCAGTGCTACGGACGGGACCTACTTCACCGAGCAGTACTTC | CSATDGTYFTEQYF
TRBD2 | TRBJ2-3 | TRBV29-1 | few | TGCAGCACCGCCGGGACTACCACAGATACGCAGTATTTT | CSTAGTTTDTQYF
TRBD2 | TRBJ2-1 | TRBV5-1 | - | TGCGCCAGCAGCTTGGGACAGGGTGCTAGCGGGAGGAATGAGCAGTTCTTC | CASSLGQGASGRNEQFF
- | TRBJ2-3 | TRBV11-2 | many | TGTGCCAGCAGCCCCAGCACGGACGGAGCAGATACGCAGTATTTT | CASSPSTDGADTQYF
TRBD2 | TRBJ2-1 | TRBV3-1 | many | TGTGCCAGCAGCCGGACTAGTTTAGATGAGCAGTTCTTC | CASSRTSLDEQFF
TRBD1 | TRBJ1-2 | TRBV18 | many | TGTGCCAGCTCAAAGGACAGGGATGGCTACACCTTC | CASSKDRDGYTF
- | TRBJ2-7 | TRBV9 | few | TGTGCCAGCAGCGAGTCCGGGGCCAGCTCCTACGAGCAGTACTTC | CASSESGASSYEQYF
TRBD1 | TRBJ1-4 | TRBV28 | - | TGTGCCAGCAGCCTAACCCAGGGGGGGGAAAAACTGTTTTTT | CASSLTQGGEKLFF
- | TRBJ2-2 | TRBV19 | - | TGTGCCAGTAGTCGGAGCGGCCGTGACACCGGGGAGCTGTTTTTT | CASSRSGRDTGELFF
TRBD1 | TRBJ2-6 | TRBV7-9 | many | TGTGCCAGCAGCTTCAATCGGGACAGGGCTGCCTCTGGGGCCAACGTCCTGACTTTC | CASSFNRDRAASGANVLTF
TRBD1 | TRBJ2-7 | TRBV5-8 | - | TGTGCCAGCAGCTCACTGACAGGGGGCGCGTACGAGCAGTACTTC | CASSSLTGGAYEQYF
TRBD2 | TRBJ2-1 | TRBV20-1 | many | TGCAGTGCTAGGGGCGGCGGGAGCTCCTACAATGAGCAGTTCTTC | CSARGGGSSYNEQFF
TRBD2 | TRBJ2-5 | TRBV20-1 | many | TGCAGTGCCCGCTGGACTAGCGGGGAGACCCAGTACTTC | CSARWTSGETQYF
- | TRBJ2-5 | TRBV24-1 | many | TGTGCCACCGGAGGGTCGGGGCAAGAGACCCAGTACTTC | CATGGSGQETQYF
- | TRBJ2-7 | TRBV7-8 | many | TGTGCCAGCAGCTTAACCGCCAACTCCTACGAGCAGTACTTC | CASSLTANSYEQYF
- | TRBJ2-5 | TRBV2 | few | TGTGCCAGCGGCAGGAGGATGAAAGAGACCCAGTACTTC | CASGRRMKETQYF
- | TRBJ1-6 | TRBV2 | many | TGTGCCAGCAAACAGGACTTCTCCTATAATTCACCCCTCCACTTT | CASKQDFSYNSPLHF
- | TRBJ2-7 | TRBV20-1 | many | TGCAGTAGCCCACTACTCGGGAACGAGCAGTACTTC | CSSPLLGNEQYF
- | TRBJ2-1 | TRBV5-1 | many | TGCGCCAGCAGCTTGGTGGTGACGGCCTACAATGAGCAGTTCTTC | CASSLVVTAYNEQFF
- | TRBJ2-3 | TRBV19 | once | TGTGCCAGTAGTACCGTAGCTACAGATACGCAGTATTTT | CASSTVATDTQYF
TRBD2 | TRBJ2-7 | TRBV5-1 | many | TGCGCCAGCAGCGAAGGCGGGGGGCATTCGTACGAGCAGTACTTC | CASSEGGGHSYEQYF
- | TRBJ1-4 | TRBV13 | - | TGTGCCAGCAGCCCTGCAGGGGCTAATGAAAAACTGTTTTTT | CASSPAGANEKLFF
TRBD2 | TRBJ2-1 | TRBV7-9 | few | TGTGCCAGCAGCTTTCTCTCGGGGACTAATGCCGGTGAGCAGTTCTTC | CASSFLSGTNAGEQFF
- | TRBJ2-1 | TRBV5-1 | many | TGCGCCAGCAGCTTGGGGCGGGACTATGAGCAGTTCTTC | CASSLGRDYEQFF
- | TRBJ1-5 | TRBV30 | many | TGTGCCTGGAGTGGTCAGAGCAATCAGCCCCAGCATTTT | CAWSGQSNQPQHF
- | TRBJ1-6 | TRBV12-3/TRBV12-4 | - | TGTGCCAGCAGTTTAGTAAGGAATTCACCCCTCCACTTT | CASSLVRNSPLHF
- | TRBJ1-2 | TRBV6-2/TRBV6-3 | - | TGTGCCAGCGGTGAAGGCGACTATGGCTACACCTTC | CASGEGDYGYTF
- | TRBJ1-1 | TRBV5-1 | many | TGCGCCAGCAGCACTGGTTGGTGGAACACTGAAGCTTTCTTT | CASSTGWWNTEAFF